This T cell receptor beta chain emerged from a study of spatial heterogeneity in lung cancer. This clonotype was observed a handful of times. No conserved phenylalanine or tryptophan ends this CDR3, so it is likely a read error. Time point given: sample taken at primary tumor resection. From the 5' RACE reads, TCRdb called clonotypes with MiXCR, one entry per CDR3 protein. The repertoire holds 75,000 or so distinct CDR3 sequences, 7% to 9% seen once, with about 7% in the top ten. This CDR3 region has 15 residues. The V and J ends lost 2 bases and 3 bases respectively, with 13 bases between them. From germline, CDR1 is SGHVS and CDR2 FQNEAQ.

The J gene is TRBJ1-1, the V gene TRBV7-8, with D perhaps matching TRBD1 (5 bases). The source is a male donor with early-stage non-small cell lung cancer. The source was PBMCs, collected at surgery. CDR3 sequence: CASSLQGSSYTEAFS. The CDR3, as DNA: TGTGCCAGCAGCTTACAGGGCAGCTCCTACACTGAAGCTTTCTCT.